Listed here is a single T cell receptor beta chain. This sample was included in a study of blood T cell repertoires in COVID-19. The method was immunoSEQ multiplex PCR; TCRdb's version includes in-frame clones alone and lacks a portion of them. Among 75,000 to 100,000 clones, 77% were seen once, and the ten largest hold roughly 9.8%. The TCR was taken from an elderly woman with acute or convalescent COVID-19. Sequencing input: peripheral blood.

Here the CDR3 DNA reads TGTGCCAGCGGACGCGGGGGCCGCTCGGATACGCAGTATTTT. Translation: CASGRGGRSDTQYF. The rearrangement links TRBV2 to TRBJ2-3, with D perhaps matching TRBD2 (7 bases). V gave up 8 bases and J gave up 6 bases, with 18 bases separating them. This CDR3 spans 14 amino acids. Germline V lookup: CDR1 SNHLY, CDR2 FYNNEI.